This T cell receptor (beta chain) was captured in a study of shared clonotypes between healthy human individuals. Division of CD4+ cells produced a CD45RA+ naive subset and a CD45RA-negative memory subset. Sequencing was performed with immunoSEQ multiplex PCR; in TCRdb, only in-frame clones are kept and a portion is missing. This sample carries some 200,000 clones, approximately 61% of them seen once, and the ten largest clones take over 9.5%. Looked up from germline, CDR1 is SGHRS and CDR2 is YFSETQ. Trimming shortened V by 0 bases and J by 4 bases, and 16 bases separated the two germline ends. The CDR3 totals 16 residues. Remarks on this clone: Its target is not known.

Overall study results and limits: Clonotypes shared by all four donors outscored non-shared clonotypes in generation probability. Sharing across four donors was highest in naive CD4 (around 5%) and lowest in memory CD8 (around 0.4%).

Sequences were obtained from memory CD4+ T cells sorted from blood. Sample subset: CD45RA-negative fraction. The sequence was obtained from a man younger than 45 in good health. The chain employs TRBV5-1 and TRBJ1-1; maybe TRBD1 (5 bases). The CDR3 spells CASSLDPTGDGTEAFF. The CDR3 DNA follows: TGCGCCAGCAGCTTGGACCCTACGGGGGATGGCACTGAAGCTTTCTTT.